What follows is one TCR beta chain and its context. Antigen unknown. These data are taken from a study of human T cells and chemical hapten exposure. Attachment of unique molecular identifiers to individual cDNA molecules was performed in the library. In TCRdb, the RACE reads were re-called with MiXCR into one record per CDR3 protein. The sample carries 250,000 or so distinct CDR3 sequences, roughly 8.9% recorded once. Time point indicated: pre-sensitization, week 0. Described treatment: therapeutic diphenylcyclopropenone sensitization with weekly scalp DPC. Broader study findings: Patch test score showed a positive correlation with PT1 expanded TCR counts.

The sequenced sample was whole blood, obtained in connection with sensitization to the hapten diphenylcyclopropenone (DPC). This TCR was sampled from a woman aged 40 to 50 with alopecia areata. Some clones in this sample may be carry-over from other donors' samples.

In nucleotides, the CDR3 is TGTGCCAGCAGCTTGACTAGTCGTACAGATACGCAGTATTTT. Its protein is CASSLTSRTDTQYF. The rearrangement joins TRBV6-2 or TRBV6-3 to TRBJ2-3, with D perhaps TRBD2 (6 bases). The CDR3 totals 14 residues. CDR1 MNHEY and CDR2 SVGEGT come from the germline V gene. The ends were cut back, 6 bases at V and 3 bases at J, with 13 bases in the middle.